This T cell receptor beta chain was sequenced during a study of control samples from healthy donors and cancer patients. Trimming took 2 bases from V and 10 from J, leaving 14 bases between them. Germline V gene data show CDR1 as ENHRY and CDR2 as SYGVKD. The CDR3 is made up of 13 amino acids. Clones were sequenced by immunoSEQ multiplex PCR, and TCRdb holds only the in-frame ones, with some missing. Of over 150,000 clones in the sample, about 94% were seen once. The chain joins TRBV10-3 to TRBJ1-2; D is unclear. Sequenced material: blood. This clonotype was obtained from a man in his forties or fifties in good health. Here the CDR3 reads CAISEQGHWDYTF. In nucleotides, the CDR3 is TGTGCCATCAGTGAGCAAGGGCATTGGGACTACACCTTC.